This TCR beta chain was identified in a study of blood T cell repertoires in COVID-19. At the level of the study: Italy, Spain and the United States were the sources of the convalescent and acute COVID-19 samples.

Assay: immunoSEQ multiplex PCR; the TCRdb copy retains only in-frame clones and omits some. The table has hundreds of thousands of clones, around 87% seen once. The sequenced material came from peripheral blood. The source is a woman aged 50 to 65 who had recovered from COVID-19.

The CDR3 nucleotides read TGTGCCAGCAGCTTAGGAACGGGGGGGGCTTTCTTT. Encoded protein: CASSLGTGGAFF. The rearrangement uses TRBV11-2 and TRBJ1-1; tentatively, D is TRBD1 (5 bases). Germline loops: CDR1 SGHAT, CDR2 FQNNGV. Trimming removed 1 base at V and 11 bases at J, with 11 bases between. CDR3 size: 12 residues.